This TCR beta chain was sequenced in a study of blood T cell repertoires in COVID-19. Some clones are missing from TCRdb's copy, which holds only in-frame ones; the method was immunoSEQ multiplex PCR. The sample lists about 140,000 clones, around 83% occurring once. Trimming pared 1 base from V and 4 bases from J, leaving 16 bases between. Germline assignment: CDR1 KGHSH and CDR2 LQKENI. The CDR3 has 17 residues. The clonotype comes from a human donor in a cohort sampled during active COVID-19. Sequenced: peripheral blood. The rearrangement links TRBV18 to TRBJ2-2; tentative D call: TRBD2 (7 bases). The CDR3 DNA reads as TGTGCCAGCTCACCACAGGGGGGGACAAGCCTCACCGGGGAGCTGTTTTTT. Amino acids: CASSPQGGTSLTGELFF.